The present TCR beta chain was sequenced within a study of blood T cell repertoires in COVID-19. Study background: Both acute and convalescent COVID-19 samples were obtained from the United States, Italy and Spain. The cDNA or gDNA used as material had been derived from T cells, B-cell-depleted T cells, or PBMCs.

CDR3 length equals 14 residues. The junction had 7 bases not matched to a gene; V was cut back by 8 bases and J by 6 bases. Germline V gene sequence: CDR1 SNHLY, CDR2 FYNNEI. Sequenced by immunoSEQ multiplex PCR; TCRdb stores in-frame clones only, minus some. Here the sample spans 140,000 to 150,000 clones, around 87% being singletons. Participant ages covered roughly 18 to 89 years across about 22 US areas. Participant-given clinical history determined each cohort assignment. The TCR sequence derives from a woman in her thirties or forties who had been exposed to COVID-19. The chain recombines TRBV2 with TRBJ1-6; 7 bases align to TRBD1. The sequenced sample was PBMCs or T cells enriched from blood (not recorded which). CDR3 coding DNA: TGTGCCAGCTCCTTGACAGGGATTAATTCACCCCTCCACTTT. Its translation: CASSLTGINSPLHF.